The TCR beta chain under discussion was sequenced for a study of T cell repertoires in cytomegalovirus infection. For the study at large: CMV infection plus the matching HLA type was flagged by public TCR beta signatures. Study-level points and caveats: CMV-specific TCR beta clonotypes restricted by HLA-C were the ones dominating the ex vivo response.

One entry per CDR3 protein, called by TCRdb with MiXCR from the reads. In the table there are roughly 760,000 distinct CDR3 sequences, roughly 35% of which are singletons. This CDR3 is 15 amino acids long. The V gene lost 0 bases and the J gene lost 7 bases, with 10 bases spanning the gap. Of note for this clonotype: Antigen: not known.

The sequence was collected from a human donor in good health (CMV status not recorded). Some clones in this sample may be carry-over from other donors' samples. The V call is TRBV12-3 or TRBV12-4, the J call TRBJ1-6; D unresolved. The material sequenced was PBMCs. CDR3 nucleotides: TGTGCCAGCAGTTTAGCGCTAAACAGCAATTCACCCCTCCACTTT. Protein sequence: CASSLALNSNSPLHF.